The rows below give T cell receptor beta chains drawn from one sample of a study of CD8 T cells in ankylosing spondylitis. MiXCR, applied by TCRdb to the 5' RACE reads, yields one record per CDR3 protein. Counted here are around 770,000 distinct CDR3 sequences, over 15% occurring once; the ten biggest clones make up around a fifth. The sequenced material came from blood, either unsorted or a sorted T cell fraction (not recorded which). The receptors here all came from a male donor with ankylosing spondylitis. Both conserved end residues are part of each CDR3. A D gene is named only where the DNA matches it firmly. Clone size is not always given. Where it is, it says once, few, many or a class for expanded clones.

J: TRBJ2-1
size: NA
D: NA
V: TRBV24-1
CDR3: CATSVSSYNEQFF

J: TRBJ2-5
size: NA
D: TRBD2
V: TRBV9
CDR3: CASSVAAGGPATQYF

J: TRBJ1-1
size: NA
D: NA
V: TRBV10-3
CDR3: CAISEGWANTEAFF

J: TRBJ2-6
size: few
D: TRBD2
V: TRBV12-3/TRBV12-4
CDR3: CASRLAGRAGANVLTF

J: TRBJ1-2
size: NA
D: NA
V: TRBV6-1
CDR3: CASSEGAGARYGYTF

J: TRBJ1-3
size: few
D: NA
V: TRBV2
CDR3: CASSTEQGFGNTIYF

J: TRBJ2-1
size: many
D: TRBD2
V: TRBV29-1
CDR3: CSVVSTSEYNEQFF

J: TRBJ2-1
size: few
D: NA
V: TRBV12-3/TRBV12-4
CDR3: CASSFLGYNEQFF

J: TRBJ2-2
size: few
D: NA
V: TRBV6-1
CDR3: CASSVRRGGKAGELFF

J: TRBJ1-4
size: few
D: NA
V: TRBV20-1
CDR3: CSASTNEKLFF

J: TRBJ2-3
size: NA
D: NA
V: TRBV9
CDR3: CASSVDQGDTQYF

J: TRBJ2-7
size: NA
D: NA
V: TRBV20-1
CDR3: CSVPTDTYEQYF

J: TRBJ2-7
size: NA
D: TRBD2
V: TRBV28
CDR3: CASKETGLAGLGEQYF

J: TRBJ2-1
size: NA
D: NA
V: TRBV10-1
CDR3: CASSEGLFGGSSNEQFF

J: TRBJ2-3
size: few
D: NA
V: TRBV30
CDR3: CAWDLQPTDTQYF

J: TRBJ2-3
size: few
D: TRBD2
V: TRBV7-6
CDR3: CASSGGLAGGTDTQYF

J: TRBJ2-1
size: few
D: TRBD1
V: TRBV5-1
CDR3: CASSLGTGHEQFF

J: TRBJ2-2
size: NA
D: TRBD2
V: TRBV28
CDR3: CASRPPGRAAGELFF

J: TRBJ2-1
size: NA
D: NA
V: TRBV4-3
CDR3: CASSPTVASYNEQFF

J: TRBJ2-3
size: NA
D: NA
V: TRBV7-2
CDR3: CASSPSTRTTDTQYF

J: TRBJ1-2
size: NA
D: TRBD1
V: TRBV7-9
CDR3: CASSPGGGLIYGYTF

J: TRBJ2-7
size: few
D: NA
V: TRBV25-1
CDR3: CASTTGYEQYF

J: TRBJ2-2
size: NA
D: TRBD2
V: TRBV5-1
CDR3: CASSPISGNAGELFF

J: TRBJ2-5
size: few
D: NA
V: TRBV20-1
CDR3: CSARRVERLAGW

J: TRBJ1-2
size: many
D: NA
V: TRBV9
CDR3: CASSPTPNIDVYGYTF

J: TRBJ2-3
size: NA
D: TRBD1
V: TRBV4-1
CDR3: CASSQTGVGTDTQYF

J: TRBJ1-5
size: few
D: TRBD1
V: TRBV27
CDR3: CASSPLGGGGQPQHF

J: TRBJ2-3
size: few
D: TRBD1
V: TRBV4-1
CDR3: CASSQADQGEHTDTQYF

J: TRBJ2-7
size: few
D: NA
V: TRBV7-6
CDR3: CASSSQQGFLVSYEQYF

J: TRBJ1-1
size: many
D: TRBD1
V: TRBV12-3/TRBV12-4
CDR3: CASSQTGQGPLLF

J: TRBJ1-2
size: NA
D: NA
V: TRBV5-1
CDR3: CASSDSGGSPYGYTF

J: TRBJ2-5
size: many
D: NA
V: TRBV5-1
CDR3: CASSSGRSTQETQYF

J: TRBJ2-5
size: NA
D: TRBD1
V: TRBV7-8
CDR3: CASSPGQGQRGETQYF

J: TRBJ2-1
size: NA
D: NA
V: TRBV5-1
CDR3: CASTSDIGGVYNEQFF

J: TRBJ2-7
size: many
D: TRBD1
V: TRBV14
CDR3: CASSYTHGQDEYEQYF

J: TRBJ2-1
size: few
D: TRBD1
V: TRBV2
CDR3: CASTRQGEINEQFF

J: TRBJ2-5
size: few
D: NA
V: TRBV5-1
CDR3: CASSSLTGGETQYF

J: TRBJ2-3
size: NA
D: NA
V: TRBV29-1
CDR3: CSVGDSGFYTDTQYF

J: TRBJ2-5
size: few
D: TRBD2
V: TRBV28
CDR3: CASRSSGGPQETQYF

J: TRBJ1-2
size: few
D: NA
V: TRBV12-3/TRBV12-4
CDR3: CASTEGALYGYTF

J: TRBJ2-2
size: NA
D: TRBD2
V: TRBV6-2/TRBV6-3
CDR3: CASSYAGLANTGELFF

J: TRBJ2-2
size: few
D: TRBD1
V: TRBV28
CDR3: CASSFRGLTGELFF

J: TRBJ2-1
size: NA
D: NA
V: TRBV28
CDR3: CASSSLTDYNEQFF

J: TRBJ1-1
size: NA
D: NA
V: TRBV7-6
CDR3: CASSLKVGTEAFF

J: TRBJ2-1
size: NA
D: NA
V: TRBV27
CDR3: CASSSPSRGRDEQFF

J: TRBJ1-2
size: NA
D: TRBD1
V: TRBV7-9
CDR3: CASSLGGGGSYGYTF

J: TRBJ1-1
size: few
D: NA
V: TRBV6-6
CDR3: CASSYQVETEAFF

J: TRBJ2-7
size: few
D: TRBD2
V: TRBV9
CDR3: CASSIHSGTTYEQYF

J: TRBJ2-7
size: NA
D: NA
V: TRBV2
CDR3: CASSEAPDPSSYEQYF

J: TRBJ1-6
size: few
D: NA
V: TRBV11-2
CDR3: CASSKTTTGLDNSPLHF

J: TRBJ1-1
size: few
D: NA
V: TRBV10-3
CDR3: CAIRLNSNTEAFF

J: TRBJ2-3
size: few
D: NA
V: TRBV4-3
CDR3: CASSQGGEADTQYF

J: TRBJ2-7
size: NA
D: TRBD2
V: TRBV12-3/TRBV12-4
CDR3: CASSPLSGRAGFVEQYF

J: TRBJ1-1
size: NA
D: TRBD1
V: TRBV6-5
CDR3: CASSPRTGEAFF